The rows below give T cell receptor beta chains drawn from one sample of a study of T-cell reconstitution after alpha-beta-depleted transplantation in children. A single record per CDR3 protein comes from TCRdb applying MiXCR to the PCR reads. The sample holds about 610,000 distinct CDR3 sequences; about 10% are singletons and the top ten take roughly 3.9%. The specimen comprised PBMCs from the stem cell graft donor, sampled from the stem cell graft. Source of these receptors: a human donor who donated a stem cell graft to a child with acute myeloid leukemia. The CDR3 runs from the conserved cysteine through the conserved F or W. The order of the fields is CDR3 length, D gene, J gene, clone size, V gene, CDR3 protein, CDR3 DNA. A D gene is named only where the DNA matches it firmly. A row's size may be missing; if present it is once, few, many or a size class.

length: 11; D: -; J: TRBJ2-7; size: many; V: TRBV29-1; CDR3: CSVGSAGEQYF; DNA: TGCAGCGTTGGATCAGCAGGCGAGCAGTACTTC
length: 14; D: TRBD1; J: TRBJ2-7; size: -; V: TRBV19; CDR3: CASSVGTASYEQYF; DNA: TGTGCCAGTAGTGTTGGGACAGCCTCCTACGAGCAGTACTTC
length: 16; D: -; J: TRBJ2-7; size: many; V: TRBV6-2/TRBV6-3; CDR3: CASSYSTLGKSGEQYF; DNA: TGTGCCAGCAGTTACTCGACCTTGGGAAAATCCGGCGAGCAGTACTTC
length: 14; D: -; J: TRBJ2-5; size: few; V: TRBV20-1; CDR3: CSARKRQAGETQYF; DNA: TGCAGTGCTAGAAAAAGACAGGCGGGGGAGACCCAGTACTTC
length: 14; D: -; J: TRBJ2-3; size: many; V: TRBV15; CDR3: CATRTTSAGTSQYF; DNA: TGTGCCACCAGGACGACATCGGCTGGGACCTCGCAGTATTTT
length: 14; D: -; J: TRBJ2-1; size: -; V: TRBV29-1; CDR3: CSVATALSYNEQFF; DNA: TGCAGCGTTGCAACCGCACTCTCCTACAATGAGCAGTTCTTC
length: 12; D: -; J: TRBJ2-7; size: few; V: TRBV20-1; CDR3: CSARNFNYEQYF; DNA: TGCAGTGCTAGAAATTTTAACTACGAGCAGTACTTC
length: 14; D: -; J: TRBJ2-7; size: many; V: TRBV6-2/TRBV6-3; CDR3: CASTLGPLSYEQYF; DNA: TGTGCCAGCACCCTAGGGCCCTTATCCTACGAGCAGTACTTC
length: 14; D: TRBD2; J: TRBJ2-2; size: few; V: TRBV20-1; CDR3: CSAPGLDRTGELFF; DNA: TGCAGTGCTCCGGGACTAGATCGCACCGGGGAGCTGTTTTTT
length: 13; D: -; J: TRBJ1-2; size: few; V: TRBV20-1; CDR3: CSVKGVLDYGYTF; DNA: TGCAGTGTGAAAGGGGTTCTCGACTATGGCTACACCTTC
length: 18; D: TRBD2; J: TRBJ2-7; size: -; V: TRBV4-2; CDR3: CASSQAPLAGQYSYEQYF; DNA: TGTGCCAGCAGCCAAGCCCCCCTAGCGGGCCAGTACTCCTACGAGCAGTACTTC
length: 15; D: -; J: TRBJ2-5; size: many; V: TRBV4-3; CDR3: CASSQDGGSQETQYF; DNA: TGCGCCAGCAGCCAAGATGGGGGGTCCCAAGAGACCCAGTACTTC
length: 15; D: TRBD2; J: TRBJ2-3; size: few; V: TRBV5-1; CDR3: CASSSASGSTDTQYF; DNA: TGCGCCAGCAGCTCAGCTAGCGGTAGCACAGATACGCAGTATTTT
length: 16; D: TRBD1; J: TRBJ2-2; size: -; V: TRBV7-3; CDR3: CASSLGPGGAAGELFF; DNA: TGTGCCAGCAGCTTAGGTCCAGGGGGCGCGGCCGGGGAGCTGTTTTTT
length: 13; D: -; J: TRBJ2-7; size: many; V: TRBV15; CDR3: CATSRVNFGEQYF; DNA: TGTGCCACCAGCAGGGTAAATTTCGGCGAGCAGTACTTC
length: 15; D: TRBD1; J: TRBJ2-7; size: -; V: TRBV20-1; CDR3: CSASRPGQGTYEQYF; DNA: TGCAGTGCTAGCCGGCCGGGACAGGGAACCTACGAGCAGTACTTC
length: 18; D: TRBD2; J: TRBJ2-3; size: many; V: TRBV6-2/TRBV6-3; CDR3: CASSGERTSGISTDTQYF; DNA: TGTGCCAGCAGCGGAGAAAGGACTAGCGGGATTAGCACAGATACGCAGTATTTT
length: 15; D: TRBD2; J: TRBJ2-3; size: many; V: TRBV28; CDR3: CASSLTGGGTDTQYF; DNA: TGTGCCAGCAGTTTAACGGGAGGCGGGACAGATACGCAGTATTTT
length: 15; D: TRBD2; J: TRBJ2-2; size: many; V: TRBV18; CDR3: CASSPAGDDTGELFF; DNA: TGTGCCAGCTCACCCGCGGGAGATGACACCGGGGAGCTGTTTTTT
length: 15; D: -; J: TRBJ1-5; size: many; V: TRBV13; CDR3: CASSLGDTARQPQHF; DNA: TGTGCCAGCAGCCTAGGGGATACCGCACGGCAGCCCCAGCATTTT
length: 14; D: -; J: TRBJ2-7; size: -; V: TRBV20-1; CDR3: CSARDDPASYEQYF; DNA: TGCAGTGCTAGAGATGACCCTGCCTCCTACGAGCAGTACTTC
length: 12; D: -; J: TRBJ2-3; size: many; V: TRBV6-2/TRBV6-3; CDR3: CASKFGSDTQYF; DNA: TGTGCCAGCAAATTCGGCTCCGATACGCAGTATTTT